This T cell receptor (beta chain) was recorded in a study of Graves' ophthalmopathy and Graves' hyperthyroidism. Study in general: Peripheral blood was gathered at the point of initial diagnosis, before any treatment started.

From RNA, the CDR3 regions of TCR beta chains were amplified and sequenced. RT-PCR with HTBI primers came first, then second-round multiplex PCR. Via MiXCR, TCRdb re-called the multiplex PCR reads, giving one row per CDR3 protein. The sample includes 11,000 to 15,000 distinct CDR3 sequences, 50% of them seen just once. Study-level points and caveats: Among thyroid clonotypes expanded above 0.001 frequency, most also appeared in blood.

The CDR3 is made up of 13 amino acids. Germline V CDR1 and CDR2: LNHDA, SQIVND (reference sequence). J was trimmed by 3 bases and V by 3 bases; bases with no gene match: 1. Remarks on this clonotype: Antigen specificity is unknown. A read error may be the cause here, since a much bigger clone is one base away. This CDR3 fails to terminate in the conserved phenylalanine or tryptophan, so it likely reflects a read error.

A roughly 9.1 ml volume of fresh peripheral blood provided the PBMCs. This rearrangement joins TRBV19 to TRBJ2-7; TRBD1 matches 8 bases. This clonotype originated in a woman between 25 and 40 years old with Graves' ophthalmopathy. Material for sequencing was peripheral blood. CDR3 residues: CASSIGQGYEQYL. The CDR3 DNA reads TGTGCCAGTAGTATTGGACAGGGCTACGAGCAGTACCTC.